Following are 30 T cell receptor beta chains from one sample sequenced in a study of memory CD8 T cells in hepatitis C reinfection (dated by TCRdb to the late 2010s). Preparation of the library involved the immunoSEQ multiplex PCR assay. Drawn from immuneACCESS, this table holds only the in-frame rearrangements with V and J called that TCRdb kept. Clones are partly lost; checked studies trace under half to an unresolved V gene and leave the rest unexplained. The sample contains tens of thousands of clones, nearly 90% of them found a single time. Roughly 0.99% of the sample lies in the top ten. Explained via the paper, the time point label denotes: pre-reinfection, 55 to 20 weeks before reinfection detection. The sorted cells were sequenced directly ex vivo, without any in vitro expansion ahead of TCR sequencing. Material: naive CD8+ T cells sorted from blood. According to the study, the label for this sample's cell subset or site signals: total naive CD8+CD45RO- T cells. These receptors all stem from a man aged 18 to 29 with hepatitis C virus infection.

The chain couples TRBV27 to TRBJ2-7, with D possibly TRBD1 on 5 matching bases. There are 13 residues in the CDR3. Trimming shortened V by 2 bases and J by 6 bases, and 11 bases separated the two germline ends. CDR1 and CDR2 from the germline V gene are MNHEY and SMNVEV (reference sequence). Here the CDR3 reads CASSLAGLGEQYF. The CDR3 bases are TGTGCCAGCAGTTTAGCAGGGTTGGGCGAGCAGTACTTC.

This rearrangement joins TRBV7-9 to TRBJ2-1; 7 bases match TRBD2. Germline values: CDR1 SEHNR, CDR2 FQNEAQ (reference sequence). This CDR3 comprises 16 residues. The J segment lost 2 bases and the V segment lost 6 bases, leaving 10 bases of the junction unmatched. The CDR3 protein is CASSLRAGDAYNEQFF. In DNA, the CDR3 is TGTGCCAGCAGTTTGCGCGCGGGAGACGCCTACAATGAGCAGTTCTTC.

The chain joins TRBV6-6 to TRBJ1-1, with D perhaps TRBD1 (6 bases). The germline V gene encodes CDR1 MNHNY and CDR2 SVGAGI (reference sequence). Trimming stripped 5 bases from V and 4 bases from J, with 14 bases between. CDR3 length equals 14 residues. The CDR3 spells CASSRAQGITEAFF. The CDR3 region has the DNA TGTGCCAGCAGTCGCGCTCAGGGGATCACTGAAGCTTTCTTT.

The chain recombines TRBV25-1 with TRBJ1-1; 7 bases align to TRBD1. After removal of 2 bases from V and 6 bases from J, the junction contained 9 bases not matched to a gene. Germline CDR1 MGHDK, CDR2 SYGVNS. The CDR3 sequence is 15 residues long. Written as DNA, the CDR3 is TGTGCCAGCAGTGAAGGGCACAGGGGTATCGCTGAAGCTTTCTTT. Translation gives CASSEGHRGIAEAFF.

The rearrangement links TRBV27 to TRBJ1-2, with 8 positions matching TRBD1. Per germline, CDR1 MNHEY and CDR2 SMNVEV (reference sequence). Trimming cost V 5 bases and J 3 bases; bases outside gene matches: 8. The CDR3 spans 15 residues. CDR3: CASSLWTGSDYGYTF. The CDR3 nucleotides read TGTGCCAGCAGTCTGTGGACAGGGTCGGACTATGGCTACACCTTC.

The rearrangement links TRBV28 to TRBJ2-3; 7 nucleotides line up with TRBD1. The ends lost 4 bases at V and 0 bases at J; junction bases unmatched: 13. The length of the CDR3 is 18 residues. Germline V gene sequence: CDR1 MDHEN, CDR2 SYDVKM. Here the CDR3 reads CASSSLLIRGFSTDTQYF. The CDR3 DNA follows: TGTGCCAGCAGTTCCCTCCTGATCAGGGGGTTTAGCACAGATACGCAGTATTTT.

Points on this clone: Other nucleotide sequences in the sample specify the same CDR3. This sequence joins TRBV4-2 and TRBJ2-7, with TRBD2 matching 12 bases. V shed 4 bases, J shed 4 bases, and the junction held 5 bases outside the gene matches. Germline values: CDR1 LGHNA, CDR2 YNFKEQ. The length of the CDR3 is 15 residues. CDR3 region: CASSPTSGSSYEQYF. CDR3 nucleotides: TGTGCCAGCAGCCCGACTAGCGGGAGTTCGTACGAGCAGTACTTC.

V usage is TRBV19 and J usage is TRBJ2-5; the match to TRBD2 covers 7 bases. CDR3 length: 13 amino acids. The junction had 8 bases not matched to a gene; V was cut back by 10 bases and J by 3 bases. The germline V gene encodes CDR1 LNHDA and CDR2 SQIVND (reference sequence). The DNA for the CDR3 is TGTGCCACCGAAGGGAGGGGAGAAGAGACCCAGTACTTC. Protein sequence: CATEGRGEETQYF.

This chain joins TRBV4-3 and TRBJ2-1, with 10 bases identical to TRBD1. Germline values: CDR1 LGHNA, CDR2 YSLEER. The CDR3 is 16 amino acids. Trimming removed 0 bases from V and 12 bases from J; junction bases left unmatched: 11. CDR3 nucleotides: TGCGCCAGCAGCCAAGATCCGGGGACAGGGGCTTCAACGCAGTTCTTC. Translation: CASSQDPGTGASTQFF.

V is TRBV5-1 and J is TRBJ2-5, with 9 bases that match TRBD2. The J segment lost 0 bases and the V segment lost 4 bases, leaving 10 bases of the junction unmatched. The CDR3 has 17 residues. The germline CDR1 and CDR2 sequences are SGHRS and YFSETQ. CDR3 loop: CASSLEAAGGYQETQYF. CDR3 nucleotide sequence: TGCGCCAGCAGCCTCGAGGCAGCGGGGGGCTACCAAGAGACCCAGTACTTC.

Worth noting for this clone: An end of the junction differs from the germline gene, which may be a read error. The rearrangement uses TRBV10-2 and TRBJ2-5; perhaps TRBD1 as D (5 bases). In germline, CDR1 is WSHSY, CDR2 SAAADI. The CDR3 has 14 residues. The CDR3: CASSEVIGQEAQYF. CDR3 in DNA: TGCGCCAGCAGTGAGGTAATCGGACAAGAGGCCCAGTACTTC.

CDR3: CAISESFRVAGKKETQYF. The CDR3 region has the DNA TGTGCCATCAGTGAGTCGTTCAGGGTAGCGGGGAAAAAAGAGACCCAGTACTTC. The chain carries TRBV10-3 and TRBJ2-5; TRBD2 aligns across 8 bases. The CDR3 runs to 18 residues. Germline CDR1 ENHRY, CDR2 SYGVKD. V shed 0 bases and J 3 bases; nucleotides not matched to a gene: 12.

V is TRBV28 and J is TRBJ2-5; no clear D. V lost 8 bases, J lost 0 bases, and 13 bases lay in between. This CDR3 is built from 14 residues. Germline CDR1 is MDHEN and CDR2 is SYDVKM. In DNA form, the CDR3 reads TGTGCCAGCGACTCTCGACGGAACCAAGAGACCCAGTACTTC. Its protein product is CASDSRRNQETQYF.

The rearrangement joins TRBV13 to TRBJ2-1; D perhaps matches TRBD2 (5 bases). Germline V CDR1 and CDR2: PRHDT, FYEKMQ (reference sequence). The CDR3 extends over 13 amino acids. V lost 4 bases and J 6 bases, leaving 10 bases between the germline ends. The CDR3 region has the DNA TGTGCCAGCAGCTACGGGAACACCAATGAGCAGTTCTTC. Translating it yields CASSYGNTNEQFF.

The table lists this clone with a count of one. CDR3 sequence reads: CASSFSQGVSYNSPLHF. Here the CDR3 DNA reads TGTGCCAGCAGTTTTTCGCAGGGGGTCTCCTATAATTCACCCCTCCACTTT. J is TRBJ1-6 and V is TRBV27, with 7 bases identical to TRBD1. The germline V gene has CDR1 MNHEY and CDR2 SMNVEV (reference sequence). CDR3 length: 17 residues. Trimming removed 3 bases from V and 0 bases from J; junction bases left unmatched: 5.

This chain connects TRBV27 to TRBJ2-3, with 9 nucleotides matching TRBD2. Per germline, CDR1 MNHEY and CDR2 SMNVEV (reference sequence). The CDR3 spans 16 residues. V trimming: 5 bases; J trimming: 2 bases; junction bases outside the gene matches: 8. The CDR3 is CASSPASGEFTDTQYF. CDR3 bases: TGTGCCAGCAGTCCCGCTAGCGGGGAGTTCACAGATACGCAGTATTTT.

V is TRBV7-9 and J is TRBJ2-3; no reliable D call. V lost 5 bases to trimming and J lost 6 bases, with 15 bases between them. Germline-derived CDR1 and CDR2 are SEHNR and FQNEAQ (reference sequence). The CDR3 is 14 amino acids. The CDR3 DNA follows: TGTGCCAGCAGCCCCCCAATGGGCCCGGATACGCAGTATTTT. Translated, it gives CASSPPMGPDTQYF.

The V gene is TRBV11-2, the J gene TRBJ2-3; 14 bases match TRBD2. The V gene's germline CDR1 is SGHAT and CDR2 FQNNGV. This CDR3 contains 16 residues. After removal of 4 bases from V and 2 bases from J, the junction contained 2 bases not matched to a gene. The CDR3 region has the DNA TGTGCCAGCAGCTCGGGACTAGCGGGGGTCACAGATACGCAGTATTTT. Encoded protein: CASSSGLAGVTDTQYF.

V is TRBV19 and J is TRBJ1-5; no reliable D call. Trimming took off 2 bases at V and 5 bases at J, with 19 bases between the two ends. Germline V gene sequence: CDR1 LNHDA, CDR2 SQIVND (reference sequence). CDR3 length equals 17 residues. CDR3 sequence reads: CASSIYPGSLGYQPQHF. As DNA, the CDR3 is TGTGCCAGTAGTATATATCCGGGGTCCTTGGGTTATCAGCCCCAGCATTTT.

By sample fraction, this clone is medium-sized. This chain connects TRBV5-1 to TRBJ2-7; 10 nucleotides align to TRBD2. CDR1 and CDR2 from the germline V gene are SGHRS and YFSETQ. The CDR3 runs 15 residues. The ends lost 1 base at V and 0 bases at J; junction bases unmatched: 1. CDR3 in DNA: TGCGCCAGCAGCTTGACTAGCGGGGACTCCTACGAGCAGTACTTC. This encodes CASSLTSGDSYEQYF.

The chain is built from TRBV13 and TRBJ2-5; 10 bases map to TRBD1. The DNA end favors TRBJ2-7, so the J call may be wrong. The CDR3 extends over 14 amino acids. Germline V lookup: CDR1 PRHDT, CDR2 FYEKMQ (reference sequence). The chain's CDR3 is CASRPGQGTYEQYF. CDR3 DNA: TGTGCCAGCAGACCGGGACAGGGGACCTACGAGCAGTACTTC.

The rearrangement uses TRBV19 and TRBJ2-3; 9 bases agree with TRBD1. This CDR3 spans 15 amino acids. Germline V gene sequence: CDR1 LNHDA, CDR2 SQIVND (reference sequence). Trimming cost V 5 bases and J 1 base; bases outside gene matches: 4. CDR3 sequence (DNA): TGTGCCAGTAGTCACCGGGACAGGGGCACAGATACGCAGTATTTT. The encoded protein is CASSHRDRGTDTQYF.

The J gene is TRBJ2-1, the V gene TRBV7-9, with TRBD2 matching 10 bases. Germline lookup yields CDR1 SEHNR and CDR2 FQNEAQ (reference sequence). V lost 5 bases to trimming and J lost 7 bases; unmatched junction nucleotides: 11. The CDR3 spans 16 residues. CDR3 in DNA: TGTGCCAGCAGCGGGGGGGACGCTAGCGGGAGAAATGAGCAGTTCTTC. It is translated as CASSGGDASGRNEQFF.

This chain joins TRBV11-2 and TRBJ2-1, with no clear D. V lost 4 bases and J lost 0, with 7 bases in between. The CDR3 spans 14 residues. CDR1 and CDR2 from the germline V gene are SGHAT and FQNNGV. CDR3 sequence reads: CASSSRDSYNEQFF. In DNA, the CDR3 is TGTGCCAGCAGCTCCCGCGACTCCTACAATGAGCAGTTCTTC. The complete variable domain, with remaining parts taken from reference TRBV11-2 and TRBJ2-1, reads EAGVAQSPRYKIIEKRQSVAFWCNPISGHATLYWYQQILGQGPKLLIQFQNNGVVDDSQLPKDRFSAERLKGVDSTLKIQPAKLEDSAVYLCASSSRDSYNEQFFGPGTRLTVL.

The chain couples TRBV9 to TRBJ1-1; TRBD1 matches 10 bases. The V segment lost 0 bases and the J segment 3 bases; nucleotides outside the gene matches: 2. Germline assignment: CDR1 SGDLS and CDR2 YYNGEE. The CDR3 extends over 15 amino acids. Here the CDR3 DNA reads TGTGCCAGCAGCGTAGAGGGGACAGGGGACACTGAAGCTTTCTTT. It codes for CASSVEGTGDTEAFF.

This clone was found once. The J gene is TRBJ2-2, the V gene TRBV18; D is perhaps TRBD1 (6 bases). Trimming pared 3 bases from V and 3 bases from J, leaving 14 bases between. CDR3 length equals 16 residues. Germline V gene data show CDR1 as KGHSH and CDR2 as LQKENI. As DNA, the CDR3 is TGTGCCAGCTCACCTCTGGCAGGGGCGGACACCGGGGAGCTGTTTTTT. Translation: CASSPLAGADTGELFF.

The chain links TRBV19 to TRBJ2-3, with 8 bases fitting TRBD2. V shed 5 bases, J shed 4 bases, and the junction held 8 bases outside the gene matches. Germline V gene lookup returns CDR1 LNHDA and CDR2 SQIVND (reference sequence). There are 15 residues in the CDR3. The CDR3 sequence is CASSPLAGMADTQYF. CDR3 nucleotides: TGTGCCAGTAGTCCCTTAGCGGGAATGGCAGATACGCAGTATTTT.

This chain links TRBV4-1 with TRBJ2-1; 7 bases align to TRBD2. The CDR3 covers 14 residues. Trimming at V came to 4 bases and at J to 9 bases, leaving 9 bases not matched to a gene. Germline V CDR1 and CDR2: MGHRA, YSYEKL. The CDR3 nucleotides are TGCGCCAGCAGCCCCTCCCCCCCGGGGGGTGAGCAGTTCTTC. The encoded protein is CASSPSPPGGEQFF.

V is TRBV5-4 and J is TRBJ1-6; TRBD1 is a possible D gene (5 bases). Germline V gives CDR1 SGHNT, CDR2 YYREEE (reference sequence). V lost 1 base, J lost 9 bases, and 11 bases lay in between. This CDR3 has 14 amino acids. CDR3 loop: CASSLWGPSSPLHF. DNA for the CDR3: TGTGCCAGCAGCTTGTGGGGCCCATCTTCACCCCTCCACTTT.

This rearrangement joins TRBV28 to TRBJ1-1, with D possibly matching TRBD1 (6 bases). V lost 2 bases and J 10 bases, leaving 14 bases between the germline ends. CDR1 and CDR2 (germline): MDHEN, SYDVKM. This CDR3 is 13 amino acids long. CDR3 loop: CASSLVGGASAFF. CDR3 DNA sequence: TGTGCCAGCAGTTTAGTGGGGGGGGCTTCAGCTTTCTTT.